The text below deals with one TCR beta chain. Its matching antigen is unknown. Sequencing used immunoSEQ multiplex PCR; TCRdb keeps in-frame clones, though not all of them. This sample has 150,000 to 200,000 clones, with 90% to 95% found just once. V gave up 8 bases and J gave up 9 bases, with 14 bases separating them. Germline V gives CDR1 KGHSH, CDR2 LQKENI. The CDR3 totals 12 residues. The data were taken from a study of shared clonotypes between healthy human individuals. Regarding the study as a whole: Naive subsets generally exceeded memory subsets in estimated richness. Exclusively blood specimens were collected; tissue repertoires likely differ. Rarefaction indicated that sorted-subset sequencing remained incomplete although depth was large.

Naive CD4+ cells were CD45RA-selected; the remaining cells were memory. The chain employs TRBV18 and TRBJ2-1, with a possible D match to TRBD2 (6 bases). This sequence originates from a woman aged 25 to 45 in good health. Sequenced: naive CD4+ T cells sorted from blood. Indicated subset: CD45RA+ positively selected. CDR3 region: CASRGGAGEQFF. As DNA, the CDR3 is TGTGCCAGCCGCGGCGGGGCCGGTGAGCAGTTCTTC.